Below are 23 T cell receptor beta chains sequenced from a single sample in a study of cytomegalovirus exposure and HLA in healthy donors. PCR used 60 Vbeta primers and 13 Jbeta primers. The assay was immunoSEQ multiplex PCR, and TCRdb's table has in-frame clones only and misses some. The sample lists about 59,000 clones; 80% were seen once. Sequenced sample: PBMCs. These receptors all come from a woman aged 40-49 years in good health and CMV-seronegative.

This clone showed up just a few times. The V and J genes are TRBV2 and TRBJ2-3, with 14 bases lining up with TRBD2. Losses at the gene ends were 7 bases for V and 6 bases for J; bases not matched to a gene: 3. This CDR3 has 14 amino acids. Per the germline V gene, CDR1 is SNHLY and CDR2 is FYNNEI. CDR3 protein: CASTRTSGRDTQYF. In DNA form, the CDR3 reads TGTGCCAGCACTAGGACTAGCGGGAGGGATACGCAGTATTTT. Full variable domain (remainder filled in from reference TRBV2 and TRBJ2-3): EPEVTQTPSHQVTQMGQEVILRCVPISNHLYFYWYRQILGQKVEFLVSFYNNEISEKSEIFDDQFSVERPDGSNFTLKIRSTKLEDSAMYFCASTRTSGRDTQYFGPGTRLTVL.

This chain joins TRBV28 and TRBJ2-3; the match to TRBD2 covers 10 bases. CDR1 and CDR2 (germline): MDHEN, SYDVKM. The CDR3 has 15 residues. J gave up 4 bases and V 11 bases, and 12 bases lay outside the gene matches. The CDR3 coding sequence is TGTGCCGGACTCCAAGCGGGAGGGCGGGCAGATACGCAGTATTTT. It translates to CAGLQAGGRADTQYF.

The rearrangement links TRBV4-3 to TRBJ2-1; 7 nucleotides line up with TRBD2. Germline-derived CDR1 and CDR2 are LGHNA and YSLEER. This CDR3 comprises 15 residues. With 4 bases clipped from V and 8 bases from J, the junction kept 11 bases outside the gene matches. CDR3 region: CASSRRAGLRDEQFF. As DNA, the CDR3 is TGCGCCAGCAGCCGGCGGGCGGGACTACGCGATGAGCAGTTCTTC.

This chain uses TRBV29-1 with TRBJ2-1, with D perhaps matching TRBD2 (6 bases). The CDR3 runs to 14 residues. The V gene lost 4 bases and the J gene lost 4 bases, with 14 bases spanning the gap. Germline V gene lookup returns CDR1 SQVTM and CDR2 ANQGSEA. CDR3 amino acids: CSVGFRAGYNEQFF. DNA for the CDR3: TGCAGCGTTGGTTTCCGGGCGGGATACAATGAGCAGTTCTTC.

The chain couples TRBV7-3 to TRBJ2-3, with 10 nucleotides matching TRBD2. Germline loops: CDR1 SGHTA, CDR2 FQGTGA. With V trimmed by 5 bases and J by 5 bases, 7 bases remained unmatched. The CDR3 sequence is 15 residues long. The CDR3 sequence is CASSQSAGGGDTQYF. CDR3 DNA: TGTGCCAGCAGCCAGTCAGCGGGGGGGGGAGATACGCAGTATTTT.

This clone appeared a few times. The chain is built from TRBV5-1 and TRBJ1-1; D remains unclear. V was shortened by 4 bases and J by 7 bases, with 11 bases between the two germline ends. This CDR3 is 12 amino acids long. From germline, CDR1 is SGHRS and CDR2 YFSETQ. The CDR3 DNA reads TGCGCCAGCAGCCCCCGTGGCGGTGAAGCTTTCTTT. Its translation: CASSPRGGEAFF.

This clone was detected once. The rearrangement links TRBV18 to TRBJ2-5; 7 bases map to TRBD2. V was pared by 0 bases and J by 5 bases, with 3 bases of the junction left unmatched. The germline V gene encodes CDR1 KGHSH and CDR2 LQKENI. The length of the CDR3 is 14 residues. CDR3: CASSPPGGPETQYF. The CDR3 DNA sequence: TGTGCCAGCTCACCACCGGGAGGGCCTGAGACCCAGTACTTC.

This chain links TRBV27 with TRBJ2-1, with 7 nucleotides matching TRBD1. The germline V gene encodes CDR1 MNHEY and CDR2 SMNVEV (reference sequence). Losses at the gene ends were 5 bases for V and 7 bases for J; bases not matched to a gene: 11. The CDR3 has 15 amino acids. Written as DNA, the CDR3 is TGTGCCAGCAGTCCATCCCGACAGGGTAGGAATGAGCAGTTCTTC. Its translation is CASSPSRQGRNEQFF.

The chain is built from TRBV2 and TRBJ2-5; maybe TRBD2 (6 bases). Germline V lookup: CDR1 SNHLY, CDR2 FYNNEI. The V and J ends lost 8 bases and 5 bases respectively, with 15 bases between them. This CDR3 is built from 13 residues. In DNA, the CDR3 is TGTGCCAGCGGCCGGGACTCGGGGGAGACCCAGTACTTC. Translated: CASGRDSGETQYF.

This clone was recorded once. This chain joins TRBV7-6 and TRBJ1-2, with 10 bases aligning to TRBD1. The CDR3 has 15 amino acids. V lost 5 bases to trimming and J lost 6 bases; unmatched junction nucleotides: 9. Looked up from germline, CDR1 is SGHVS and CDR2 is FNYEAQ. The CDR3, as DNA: TGTGCCAGCAGCGAAGGGGACAGGGGATCGGATGGCTACACCTTC. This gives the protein CASSEGDRGSDGYTF. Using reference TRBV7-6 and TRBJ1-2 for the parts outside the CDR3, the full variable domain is GAGVSQSPRYKVTKRGQDVALRCDPISGHVSLYWYRQALGQGPEFLTYFNYEAQQDKSGLPNDRFSAERPEGSISTLTIQRTEQRDSAMYRCASSEGDRGSDGYTFGSGTRLTVV.

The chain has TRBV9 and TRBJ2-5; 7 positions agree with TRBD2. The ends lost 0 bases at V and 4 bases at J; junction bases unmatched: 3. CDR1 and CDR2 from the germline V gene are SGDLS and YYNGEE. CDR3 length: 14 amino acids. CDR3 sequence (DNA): TGTGCCAGCAGCGTAGATACGGGAGGAGAGACCCAGTACTTC. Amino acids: CASSVDTGGETQYF.

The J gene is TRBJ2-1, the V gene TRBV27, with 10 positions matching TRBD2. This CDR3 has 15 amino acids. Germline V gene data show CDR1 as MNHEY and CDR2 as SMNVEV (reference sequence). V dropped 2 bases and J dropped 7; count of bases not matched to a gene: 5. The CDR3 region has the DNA TGTGCCAGCAGTTTACGAGCGGGAGGGGGTAATGAGCAGTTCTTC. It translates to CASSLRAGGGNEQFF.

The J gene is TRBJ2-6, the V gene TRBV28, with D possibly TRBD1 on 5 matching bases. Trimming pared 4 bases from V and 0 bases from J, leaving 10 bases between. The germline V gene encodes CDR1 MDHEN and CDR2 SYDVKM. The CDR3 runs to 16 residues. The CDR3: CASSSEDSSGANVLTF. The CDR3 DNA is TGTGCCAGCAGTTCAGAAGACAGCTCTGGGGCCAACGTCCTGACTTTC.

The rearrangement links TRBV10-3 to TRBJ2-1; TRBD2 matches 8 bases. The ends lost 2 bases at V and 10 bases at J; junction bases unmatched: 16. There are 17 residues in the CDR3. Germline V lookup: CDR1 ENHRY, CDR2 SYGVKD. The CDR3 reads CAISETKTSAQVKEQFF. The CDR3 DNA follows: TGTGCCATCAGTGAGACTAAGACTAGCGCTCAAGTTAAGGAGCAGTTCTTC.

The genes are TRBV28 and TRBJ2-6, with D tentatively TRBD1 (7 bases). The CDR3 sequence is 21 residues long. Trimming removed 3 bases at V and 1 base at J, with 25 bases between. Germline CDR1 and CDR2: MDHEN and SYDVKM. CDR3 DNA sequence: TGTGCCAGCAGTTTTTGGGGCGCGGCAGGGGGGCCCGATTCTGGGGCCAACGTCCTGACTTTC. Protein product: CASSFWGAAGGPDSGANVLTF.

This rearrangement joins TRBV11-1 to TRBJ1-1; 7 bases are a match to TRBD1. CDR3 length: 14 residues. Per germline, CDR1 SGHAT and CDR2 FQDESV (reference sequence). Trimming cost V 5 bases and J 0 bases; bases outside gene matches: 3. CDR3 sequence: CASSVQGLNTEAFF. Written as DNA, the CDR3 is TGTGCCAGCAGCGTACAGGGGTTGAACACTGAAGCTTTCTTT.

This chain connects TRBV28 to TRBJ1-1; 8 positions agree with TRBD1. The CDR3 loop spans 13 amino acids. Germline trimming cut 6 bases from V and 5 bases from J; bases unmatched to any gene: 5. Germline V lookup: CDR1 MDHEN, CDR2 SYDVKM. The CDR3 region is CASRSGGRTEAFF. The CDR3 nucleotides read TGTGCCAGCAGATCAGGGGGCCGGACTGAAGCTTTCTTT.

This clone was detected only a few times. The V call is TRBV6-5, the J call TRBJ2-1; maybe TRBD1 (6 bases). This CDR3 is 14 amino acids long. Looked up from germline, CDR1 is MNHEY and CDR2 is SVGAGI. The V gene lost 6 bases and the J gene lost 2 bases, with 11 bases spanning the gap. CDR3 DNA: TGTGCCAGCAGCCTAGGGGGAGCCTACAATGAGCAGTTCTTC. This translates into CASSLGGAYNEQFF.

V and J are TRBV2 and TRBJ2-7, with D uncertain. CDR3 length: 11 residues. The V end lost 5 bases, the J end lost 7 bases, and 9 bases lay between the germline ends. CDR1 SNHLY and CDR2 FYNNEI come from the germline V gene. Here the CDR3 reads CASSSMREQYF. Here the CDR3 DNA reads TGTGCCAGCAGTTCCATGCGAGAGCAGTACTTC.

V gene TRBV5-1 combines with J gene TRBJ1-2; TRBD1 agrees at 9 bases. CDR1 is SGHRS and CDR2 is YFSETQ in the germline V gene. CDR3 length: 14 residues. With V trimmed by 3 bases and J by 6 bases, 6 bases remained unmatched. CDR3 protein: CASSWGQGSNGYTF. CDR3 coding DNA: TGCGCCAGCAGCTGGGGACAGGGAAGTAATGGCTACACCTTC.

The CDR3 nucleotides read TGTGCCAGCACAACGGGGTCCACAGATACGCAGTATTTT. Translating it yields CASTTGSTDTQYF. This chain connects TRBV9 to TRBJ2-3, with D perhaps matching TRBD2 (5 bases). The CDR3 runs to 13 residues. CDR1 and CDR2 from the germline V gene are SGDLS and YYNGEE. With 6 bases removed from V and 2 bases from J, the gap between germline ends came to 10 bases.

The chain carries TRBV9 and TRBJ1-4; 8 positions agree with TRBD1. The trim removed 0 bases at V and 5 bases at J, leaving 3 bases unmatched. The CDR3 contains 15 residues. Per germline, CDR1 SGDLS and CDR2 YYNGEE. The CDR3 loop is CASSVGRDRNEKLFF. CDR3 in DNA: TGTGCCAGCAGCGTAGGTCGGGACAGGAATGAAAAACTGTTTTTT.

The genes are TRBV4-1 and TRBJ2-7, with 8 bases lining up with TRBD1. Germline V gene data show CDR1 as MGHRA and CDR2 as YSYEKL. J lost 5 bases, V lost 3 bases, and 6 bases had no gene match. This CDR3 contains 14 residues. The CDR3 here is CASSQGQDGDEQYF. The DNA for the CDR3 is TGCGCCAGCAGCCAGGGACAGGACGGAGACGAGCAGTACTTC.